The clone carrying this TCR beta chain was recorded many times. Its matching antigen is unknown. These data come from a study of T-cell reconstitution after alpha-beta-depleted transplantation in children. Preparation of the TCRbeta library was carried out with unique molecular identifiers. TCRdb re-analysed the PCR reads in MiXCR, keeping a single row per CDR3 protein. The table lists hundreds of thousands of distinct CDR3 sequences, 9.5% to 13% of them singletons. The CDR3 covers 15 residues. V was trimmed by 2 bases and J by 0 bases, leaving 11 bases between them. Points from the study as a whole: Surviving recipient cells, namely T cells and thymic progenitors, were the source of high day-60 TCRbeta diversity in some patients. Several hundred graft clones that had expanded were reportedly the source of alpha-beta T cells about two months after transplant. T-cell numbers and diversity one year post-transplant derived largely from freshly generated T cells.

This material consisted of PBMCs, taken before TCRalphabeta/CD19-depleted stem cell transplant. The TCR was taken from a boy under three years old with acute myeloid leukemia, due to receive a stem cell transplant. V is TRBV12-3 or TRBV12-4 and J is TRBJ2-7, with D perhaps matching TRBD1 (6 bases). The CDR3 DNA follows: TGTGCCAGCAGTTTACGTTGGACAGCCTCCTACGAGCAGTACTTC. This gives the protein CASSLRWTASYEQYF.